These T cell receptor beta chains were read from a single sample in a study of intratumoral heterogeneity in liver cancer. Data came from immunoSEQ multiplex PCR; TCRdb stores just in-frame clones and leaves some out. Here the sample spans about 20,000 clones, around 67% being singletons. The input for sequencing was tumor-adjacent normal tissue, taken before any cancer treatment. These receptors were taken from a woman in her 70s with hepatocellular carcinoma. CDR3s include the opening cysteine and the closing phenylalanine or tryptophan. The D gene is left open where the match is weak. Size values are once, few and many counts, or a class for expanded clones, and some rows have none.

TRBJ1-2 | - | TRBV30 | - | CAGTGGLNYGYTF | TGTGCCGGAACCGGTGGACTTAACTATGGCTACACCTTC
TRBJ2-7 | - | TRBV15 | - | CATSRDESYEQYF | TGTGCCACCAGCAGAGATGAGTCCTACGAGCAGTACTTC
TRBJ1-2 | TRBD1 | TRBV3-1/TRBV3-2 | - | CASSRYGQAQYGYTF | TGTGCCAGCAGCCGATACGGACAGGCGCAATATGGCTACACCTTC
TRBJ1-1 | TRBD1 | TRBV15 | - | CATSRGQGEEAFF | TGTGCCACCAGCAGGGGACAGGGGGAAGAAGCTTTCTTT
TRBJ2-3 | - | TRBV27 | few | CASSPRGDTQYF | TGTGCCAGCAGTCCTCGGGGGGATACGCAGTATTTT
TRBJ2-2 | TRBD2 | TRBV5-1 | - | CASSLFVASGSLRLGGELFF | TGCGCCAGCAGCTTGTTCGTGGCTAGCGGGAGTCTTCGGCTTGGCGGGGAGCTGTTTTTT
TRBJ2-1 | TRBD2 | TRBV5-4 | - | CASSLGGLARNEQFF | TGTGCCAGCAGCTTGGGGGGACTAGCGAGAAATGAGCAGTTCTTC
TRBJ2-1 | - | TRBV10-1 | - | CASSDHNEQFF | TGCGCCAGCAGTGATCACAATGAGCAGTTCTTC
TRBJ2-1 | - | TRBV25-1 | - | CASSKPGQEQFF | TGTGCCAGCAGCAAGCCAGGACAGGAGCAGTTCTTC
TRBJ2-1 | - | TRBV5-1 | - | CASSLEGEWSEQFF | TGCGCCAGCAGCTTGGAGGGGGAGTGGTCTGAGCAGTTCTTC
TRBJ2-3 | - | TRBV2 | once | CASSAGQWDPDTQYF | TGTGCCAGCAGTGCTGGACAGTGGGACCCAGATACGCAGTATTTT
TRBJ1-5 | - | TRBV4-1 | - | CASSQDPGNSNQPQHF | TGCGCCAGCAGCCAAGATCCAGGGAATAGCAATCAGCCCCAGCATTTT
TRBJ2-1 | - | TRBV21-1 | - | CASSKGLAGGGEQFF | TGTGCCAGCAGCAAGGGACTAGCGGGAGGGGGTGAGCAGTTCTTC
TRBJ2-7 | - | TRBV7-3 | once | CASSAGPRHEQYF | TGTGCCAGCAGCGCGGGACCACGGCACGAGCAGTACTTC
TRBJ1-2 | - | TRBV29-1 | once | CSGRDGATYGYTF | TGCAGCGGACGGGACGGGGCTACCTATGGCTACACCTTC
TRBJ2-5 | - | TRBV9 | - | CASSVEADLETQYF | TGTGCCAGCAGCGTAGAGGCAGACCTGGAGACCCAGTACTTC
TRBJ2-7 | TRBD1 | TRBV2 | - | CASSPTGTGAYEQYF | TGTGCCAGCAGTCCCACCGGGACAGGAGCTTACGAGCAGTACTTC
TRBJ2-5 | - | TRBV5-6 | once | CASSFRPYQETQYF | TGTGCCAGCAGCTTTCGGCCTTACCAAGAGACCCAGTACTTC
TRBJ1-6 | TRBD1 | TRBV6-4 | few | CASSDGTGYNSPLHF | TGTGCCAGCAGTGACGGGACAGGGTATAATTCACCCCTCCACTTT
TRBJ1-5 | - | TRBV27 | - | CASSFPLQGGNQPQHF | TGTGCCAGCAGTTTCCCCCTACAAGGGGGCAATCAGCCCCAGCATTTT
TRBJ2-1 | TRBD2 | TRBV28 | - | CASSLASGRSYEQFF | TGTGCCAGCAGTTTGGCTAGCGGGAGATCCTATGAGCAGTTCTTC
TRBJ2-7 | - | TRBV18 | - | CASSGDYEQYF | TGTGCCAGCTCGGGGGACTACGAGCAGTACTTC
TRBJ2-1 | TRBD2 | TRBV10-3 | - | CAISELGGLAGSNEQFF | TGTGCCATCAGTGAGTTAGGGGGACTAGCGGGAAGCAATGAGCAGTTCTTC
TRBJ2-2 | - | TRBV27 | - | CASSWRENTGELFF | TGTGCCAGCTCCTGGCGGGAGAACACCGGGGAGCTGTTTTTT
TRBJ2-3 | - | TRBV5-1 | - | CASSLAPTASDTQYF | TGCGCCAGCAGCTTGGCACCCACAGCTTCAGATACGCAGTATTTT
TRBJ2-2 | - | TRBV29-1 | - | CSVVYMGAGELFF | TGCAGCGTTGTATATATGGGGGCCGGGGAGCTGTTTTTT
TRBJ2-7 | - | TRBV7-2 | - | CASSLADRQVQYF | TGTGCCAGCAGTCTAGCGGACAGGCAAGTTCAGTACTTC
TRBJ2-3 | - | TRBV5-5 | - | CASSLGPGPTDTQYF | TGTGCCAGCAGCTTGGGGCCGGGGCCCACAGATACGCAGTATTTT
TRBJ2-7 | - | TRBV5-6 | - | CASSRDSGTPPDEQYF | TGTGCCAGCAGCCGCGACTCCGGGACCCCGCCTGACGAGCAGTACTTC
TRBJ2-7 | TRBD2 | TRBV7-7 | - | CASSEGLAGAYEQYF | TGTGCTAGCAGCGAGGGACTAGCGGGAGCCTACGAGCAGTACTTC
TRBJ2-7 | - | TRBV5-8 | few | CASSLGPASYEQYF | TGTGCCAGCAGCTTGGGGCCAGCCTCCTACGAGCAGTACTTC
TRBJ1-1 | - | TRBV28 | few | CASRETGTNTEAFF | TGTGCCAGCAGGGAGACAGGTACAAACACTGAAGCTTTCTTT
TRBJ1-4 | - | TRBV10-3 | - | CAISAQGRRATNEKLFF | TGTGCCATCAGTGCACAGGGAAGGAGGGCAACTAATGAAAAACTGTTTTTT
TRBJ2-3 | TRBD2 | TRBV5-4 | few | CASSLEAGELDTQYF | TGTGCCAGCAGCTTGGAGGCGGGAGAGTTGGATACGCAGTATTTT
TRBJ2-7 | - | TRBV18 | few | CASSPQGFSGYEQYF | TGTGCCAGCTCACCACAGGGATTCTCTGGTTACGAGCAGTACTTC
TRBJ2-2 | - | TRBV4-1 | - | CASSRANTGELFF | TGCGCCAGCAGCAGGGCGAACACCGGGGAGCTGTTTTTT
TRBJ2-1 | - | TRBV19 | - | CASSSGLSYNEQFF | TGTGCCAGTAGTTCTGGACTCTCCTACAATGAGCAGTTCTTC
TRBJ2-5 | TRBD2 | TRBV19 | - | CASSKTSGSRGTQYF | TGTGCCAGTAGTAAGACTAGCGGGAGCCGAGGGACCCAGTACTTC
TRBJ2-1 | TRBD2 | TRBV25-1 | - | CASSFLAGAYEQFF | TGTGCCAGCAGTTTTCTAGCGGGAGCATATGAGCAGTTCTTC
TRBJ1-6 | - | TRBV25-1 | - | CASRPPGLGYNSPLHF | TGTGCCAGCAGACCCCCGGGCCTCGGTTATAATTCACCCCTCCACTTT
TRBJ1-2 | - | TRBV7-8 | - | CASSSTPDNYGYTF | TGTGCCAGCAGCTCTACTCCAGACAACTATGGCTACACCTTC
TRBJ2-1 | TRBD2 | TRBV9 | few | CASSVRLAGDGNEQFF | TGTGCCAGCAGCGTCAGACTAGCGGGGGACGGAAATGAGCAGTTCTTC
TRBJ1-2 | TRBD1 | TRBV9 | - | CASSGQGLGNYGYTF | TGTGCCAGCAGCGGACAGGGGCTGGGTAACTATGGCTACACCTTC
TRBJ2-7 | - | TRBV28 | - | CASSLRLTGGEQYF | TGTGCCAGCAGTTTAAGGCTCACGGGCGGAGAGCAGTACTTC
TRBJ2-7 | - | TRBV28 | - | CASSTDAYEQYF | TGTGCCAGCAGTACGGATGCCTACGAGCAGTACTTC
TRBJ2-1 | - | TRBV4-1 | - | CASSQTPEGPQYNEQFF | TGCGCCAGCAGCCAAACTCCTGAGGGACCCCAGTACAATGAGCAGTTCTTC
TRBJ2-7 | - | TRBV7-8 | - | CASSLVSTGYEQYF | TGTGCCAGCAGCTTAGTATCCACTGGCTACGAGCAGTACTTC
TRBJ2-1 | - | TRBV7-3 | once | CASSLEGRQPEQFF | TGTGCCAGCTCTCTGGAGGGCCGGCAGCCTGAGCAGTTCTTC
TRBJ2-1 | TRBD2 | TRBV18 | - | CASSRASGRVDEQFF | TGTGCCAGCTCACGGGCTAGCGGGAGGGTCGATGAGCAGTTCTTC
TRBJ2-7 | - | TRBV7-2 | - | CASNTDSFYEQYF | TGTGCCAGCAATACGGACAGCTTCTACGAGCAGTACTTC
TRBJ2-7 | - | TRBV28 | - | CASSFGQLSYEQYF | TGTGCCAGCAGTTTTGGACAGCTCTCCTACGAGCAGTACTTC
TRBJ2-3 | - | TRBV3-1/TRBV3-2 | - | CASSQDLLAITDTQYF | TGTGCCAGCAGCCAAGATCTGTTAGCAATCACAGATACGCAGTATTTT
TRBJ1-1 | TRBD1 | TRBV5-1 | - | CASSFHRGRTEAFF | TGCGCCAGCAGCTTTCACAGGGGGCGGACTGAAGCTTTCTTT